These T cell receptor beta chains were read from a single sample in a study of regulatory T cells in long-lasting Graves disease. TCRdb re-called the multiplex PCR reads with MiXCR, one entry per CDR3 protein. The sample includes some 450,000 distinct CDR3 sequences, roughly 15% of them seen just once. These same records also appear under a second study, on T cells in Graves' hyperthyroidism and ophthalmopathy.

Sequenced material: peripheral blood mononuclear cells (PBMCs), taken at new diagnosis, from a patient treated with antithyroid drugs. The receptors derive from a woman in her 30s with Graves disease. CDR3s include the opening cysteine and the closing phenylalanine or tryptophan. The order of the fields is D gene, V gene, clone size, J gene, CDR3 DNA, CDR3 protein. D genes are given only for firm matches. Only part of the rows carry a size: once, few, many, or a class if the clone is expanded.

d_call: TRBD2
v_call: TRBV11-2
clone_size: many
j_call: TRBJ2-1
cdr3_nt: TGTGCCAGCGCCGGACTAGCCTACAATGAGCAGTTCTTC
cdr3_aa: CASAGLAYNEQFF

d_call: NA
v_call: TRBV29-1
clone_size: many
j_call: TRBJ1-2
cdr3_nt: TGCAGCGTTGATGCGGGAACCTACTATGGCTACACCTTC
cdr3_aa: CSVDAGTYYGYTF

d_call: NA
v_call: TRBV5-4
clone_size: few
j_call: TRBJ1-1
cdr3_nt: TGTGCCAGCAGCTTACCGGGACAAATAAACACTGAAGCTTTCTTT
cdr3_aa: CASSLPGQINTEAFF

d_call: TRBD2
v_call: TRBV11-1
clone_size: many
j_call: TRBJ2-1
cdr3_nt: TGTGCCAGCAGCTTAGAGGTTTTTGGACTAGCGGGTGAGCAGTTCTTC
cdr3_aa: CASSLEVFGLAGEQFF

d_call: TRBD2
v_call: TRBV27
clone_size: many
j_call: TRBJ2-3
cdr3_nt: TGTGCCAGCAGTCCAAGCGGGAGAATCCCAGATACGCAGTATTTT
cdr3_aa: CASSPSGRIPDTQYF

d_call: NA
v_call: TRBV3-1
clone_size: NA
j_call: TRBJ2-4
cdr3_nt: TGTGCCAGCAGCCAAGACCCTTCGGGACGGATAGCCAAAAACGTTCAGTACTTC
cdr3_aa: CASSQDPSGRIAKNVQYF

d_call: NA
v_call: TRBV7-2
clone_size: many
j_call: TRBJ2-5
cdr3_nt: TGTGCCAGCAGCTTAGCGGAGGGGGATGGGACCCAGTACTTC
cdr3_aa: CASSLAEGDGTQYF

d_call: NA
v_call: TRBV6-1
clone_size: many
j_call: TRBJ2-1
cdr3_nt: TGTGCCTCCCGAACCGGGACCGGAGGCAATGAGCAGTTCTTC
cdr3_aa: CASRTGTGGNEQFF

d_call: NA
v_call: TRBV27
clone_size: many
j_call: TRBJ1-5
cdr3_nt: TGTGCCAGCAACAAACTAGGTCAGCCCCAGCATTTT
cdr3_aa: CASNKLGQPQHF

d_call: TRBD1
v_call: TRBV12-3/TRBV12-4
clone_size: NA
j_call: TRBJ2-3
cdr3_nt: TGTGCCAGCAGTCCCCGACAGGGGTTAATAGATACGCAGTATTTT
cdr3_aa: CASSPRQGLIDTQYF

d_call: TRBD2
v_call: TRBV20-1
clone_size: once
j_call: TRBJ2-5
cdr3_nt: TGCAGTGCTATTACTAGCGGGAGAGGAGAGACCCAGTACTTC
cdr3_aa: CSAITSGRGETQYF

d_call: NA
v_call: TRBV29-1
clone_size: few
j_call: TRBJ1-6
cdr3_nt: TGCAGCGTGGGGCAGGAAGATTCACCCCTCCACTTT
cdr3_aa: CSVGQEDSPLHF

d_call: TRBD2
v_call: TRBV3-1
clone_size: NA
j_call: TRBJ2-4
cdr3_nt: TGTGCCAGCAGCCCTTCGGGGGGAGCGGGGGGCATTCAGTACTTC
cdr3_aa: CASSPSGGAGGIQYF

d_call: TRBD1
v_call: TRBV7-2
clone_size: few
j_call: TRBJ2-5
cdr3_nt: TGTGCCAGCAGCGCGACCGGGACAGGGGCAGAGACCCAGTACTTC
cdr3_aa: CASSATGTGAETQYF

d_call: NA
v_call: TRBV28
clone_size: NA
j_call: TRBJ1-4
cdr3_nt: TGTGCCAGCAGTTTCACAGCCGAAAAACTGTTTTTT
cdr3_aa: CASSFTAEKLFF

d_call: TRBD2
v_call: TRBV4-2
clone_size: NA
j_call: TRBJ2-1
cdr3_nt: TGTGCCAGCAGCCAAGAAGCTAGCGGGAAATCTTTTAACAATGAGCAGTTCTTC
cdr3_aa: CASSQEASGKSFNNEQFF

d_call: NA
v_call: TRBV7-6
clone_size: many
j_call: TRBJ2-3
cdr3_nt: TGTGCCAGCAGCTTTGGTCGGTATAGCTCAGATACGCAGTATTTT
cdr3_aa: CASSFGRYSSDTQYF

d_call: TRBD1
v_call: TRBV2
clone_size: many
j_call: TRBJ1-2
cdr3_nt: TGTGCCAGCGGGTTAGACCGGGAGACAGGGGTCAGTGGTGGCTACACCTTC
cdr3_aa: CASGLDRETGVSGGYTF

d_call: NA
v_call: TRBV28
clone_size: many
j_call: TRBJ1-3
cdr3_nt: TGTGCCAGCACCCAATCGGCAGGGTCCTCTGGAAACACCATATATTTT
cdr3_aa: CASTQSAGSSGNTIYF

d_call: TRBD2
v_call: TRBV11-3
clone_size: many
j_call: TRBJ2-1
cdr3_nt: TGTGCCAGCAGCTGGGGAGCGGGACGTGAGCAGTTCTTC
cdr3_aa: CASSWGAGREQFF

d_call: NA
v_call: TRBV27
clone_size: few
j_call: TRBJ2-2
cdr3_nt: TGTGCCAGCAGTTTTTGGGTGGCCGGGGAGCTGTTTTTT
cdr3_aa: CASSFWVAGELFF

d_call: NA
v_call: TRBV5-1
clone_size: many
j_call: TRBJ2-1
cdr3_nt: TGCGCCAGCAGCCTAACGGCACCGACAGGGGCGGGAGATGAGCAGTTCTTC
cdr3_aa: CASSLTAPTGAGDEQFF

d_call: TRBD2
v_call: TRBV28
clone_size: many
j_call: TRBJ2-7
cdr3_nt: TGTGCCAGCAGTTTCACCCTACGACTAGCGGGAAGAAGTCACGAGCAGTACTTC
cdr3_aa: CASSFTLRLAGRSHEQYF

d_call: TRBD1
v_call: TRBV18
clone_size: few
j_call: TRBJ2-6
cdr3_nt: TGTGCCAGCTCACCCCGTCCCGGGACAGGGTCTGGGGCCAACGTCCTGACTTTC
cdr3_aa: CASSPRPGTGSGANVLTF

d_call: NA
v_call: TRBV19
clone_size: many
j_call: TRBJ1-1
cdr3_nt: TGTGCCAGTAGTATCAGAACTTCGGGAAACACTGAAGCTTTCTTT
cdr3_aa: CASSIRTSGNTEAFF

d_call: NA
v_call: TRBV20-1
clone_size: many
j_call: TRBJ2-3
cdr3_nt: TGCAGTGCGATAGAGCCGAGCGGATCCACAGATACGCAGTATTTT
cdr3_aa: CSAIEPSGSTDTQYF

d_call: TRBD2
v_call: TRBV3-1
clone_size: few
j_call: TRBJ2-2
cdr3_nt: TGTGCCAGCAGCCAAGATTATCTGGCGGGAGGAAACACCGGGGAGCTGTTTTTT
cdr3_aa: CASSQDYLAGGNTGELFF

d_call: NA
v_call: TRBV5-1
clone_size: few
j_call: TRBJ2-7
cdr3_nt: TGCGCCAGCAGCTTGGAATCGGGGGTGGGAGAGCAGTACTTC
cdr3_aa: CASSLESGVGEQYF

d_call: NA
v_call: TRBV28
clone_size: NA
j_call: TRBJ2-7
cdr3_nt: TGTGCCAGCAGCGACGGATTCCTCTCTTACGAGCAGTACTTC
cdr3_aa: CASSDGFLSYEQYF

d_call: NA
v_call: TRBV7-3
clone_size: many
j_call: TRBJ1-1
cdr3_nt: TGTGCCAGCAGCTTAACAGGGAAGAACACTGAAGCTTTCTTT
cdr3_aa: CASSLTGKNTEAFF

d_call: NA
v_call: TRBV18
clone_size: many
j_call: TRBJ2-3
cdr3_nt: TGTGCCAGCTCACCACAGACGGGAGCCGGAACAGATACGCAGTATTTT
cdr3_aa: CASSPQTGAGTDTQYF

d_call: TRBD2
v_call: TRBV20-1
clone_size: many
j_call: TRBJ2-7
cdr3_nt: TGCAGTGCCAAGCGGGAAGTTTACGAGCAGTACTTC
cdr3_aa: CSAKREVYEQYF

d_call: NA
v_call: TRBV24-1
clone_size: few
j_call: TRBJ2-5
cdr3_nt: TGTGCCACCAGTGATTTGATGGACTACCAAGAGACCCAGTACTTC
cdr3_aa: CATSDLMDYQETQYF

d_call: TRBD2
v_call: TRBV6-1
clone_size: NA
j_call: TRBJ2-1
cdr3_nt: TGTGCCAGCAGTCGACTAGCGGGAGGCTACTCCTACAATGAGCAGTTCTTC
cdr3_aa: CASSRLAGGYSYNEQFF

d_call: NA
v_call: TRBV7-9
clone_size: NA
j_call: TRBJ2-7
cdr3_nt: TGTGCCAGCAGCGCCGGGACACCAGCCGAGCAGTACTTC
cdr3_aa: CASSAGTPAEQYF

d_call: NA
v_call: TRBV27
clone_size: few
j_call: TRBJ2-7
cdr3_nt: TGTGCCAGCAGGACCTGGTACGAGCAGTACTTC
cdr3_aa: CASRTWYEQYF

d_call: TRBD2
v_call: TRBV28
clone_size: many
j_call: TRBJ2-1
cdr3_nt: TGTGCCAGCAGTTTAAAGGGACTAGCGGGGCCAAATGAGCAGTTCTTC
cdr3_aa: CASSLKGLAGPNEQFF

d_call: NA
v_call: TRBV30
clone_size: many
j_call: TRBJ1-1
cdr3_nt: TGTGCCTGGGGGTTGAACACTGAAGCTTTCTTT
cdr3_aa: CAWGLNTEAFF

d_call: NA
v_call: TRBV27
clone_size: many
j_call: TRBJ2-3
cdr3_nt: TGTGCCAGCAGTCTCCAAACGGGGAGAGGCACAGATACGCAGTATTTT
cdr3_aa: CASSLQTGRGTDTQYF

d_call: NA
v_call: TRBV3-1
clone_size: NA
j_call: TRBJ2-1
cdr3_nt: TGTGCCAGCAGCCCGGACAGTTACTACAATGAGCAGTTCTTC
cdr3_aa: CASSPDSYYNEQFF

d_call: NA
v_call: TRBV19
clone_size: NA
j_call: TRBJ1-2
cdr3_nt: TGTGCCAGTATCCTCTATGGCTACACCTTC
cdr3_aa: CASILYGYTF

d_call: TRBD1
v_call: TRBV6-2/TRBV6-3
clone_size: NA
j_call: TRBJ2-3
cdr3_nt: TGTGCCAGCAGCACCGGGACAGGGGGCGCAGATACGCAGTATTTT
cdr3_aa: CASSTGTGGADTQYF

d_call: NA
v_call: TRBV6-1
clone_size: many
j_call: TRBJ1-5
cdr3_nt: TGTGCCAGCACCACCGGGACATATAGCAATCAGCCCCAGCATTTT
cdr3_aa: CASTTGTYSNQPQHF

d_call: NA
v_call: TRBV5-1
clone_size: many
j_call: TRBJ2-3
cdr3_nt: TGCGCCAGCAGCTCCACTACCCAAAAGACAGATACGCAGTATTTT
cdr3_aa: CASSSTTQKTDTQYF

d_call: TRBD1
v_call: TRBV6-1
clone_size: few
j_call: TRBJ2-5
cdr3_nt: TGTGCCAGCAGACCCGGGACAGGGGGCGTAGAGACCCAGTACTTC
cdr3_aa: CASRPGTGGVETQYF

d_call: TRBD1
v_call: TRBV4-1
clone_size: NA
j_call: TRBJ2-3
cdr3_nt: TGCGCCAGCAGCACCTCCGGGACAGGGAACACAGATACGCAGTATTTT
cdr3_aa: CASSTSGTGNTDTQYF

d_call: TRBD1
v_call: TRBV7-9
clone_size: many
j_call: TRBJ2-7
cdr3_nt: TGTGCCAGCAGCCAATTGGACAGGGGGGCGGACGAGCAGTACTTC
cdr3_aa: CASSQLDRGADEQYF

d_call: NA
v_call: TRBV20-1
clone_size: NA
j_call: TRBJ1-1
cdr3_nt: TGCAGTGCTAGAGATCAAATGACGGAGACGGGGAACACTGAAGTCTTCTTT
cdr3_aa: CSARDQMTETGNTEVFF

d_call: TRBD2
v_call: TRBV7-9
clone_size: NA
j_call: TRBJ2-1
cdr3_nt: TGTACCAGCAGCCGGGTGGCGGGAGACAGTGAGCAGTTCTTC
cdr3_aa: CTSSRVAGDSEQFF

d_call: NA
v_call: TRBV5-1
clone_size: few
j_call: TRBJ2-2
cdr3_nt: TGCGCCAGCCAACCAGGGAGCACCGGGGAGCTGTTTTTT
cdr3_aa: CASQPGSTGELFF

d_call: TRBD2
v_call: TRBV6-1
clone_size: many
j_call: TRBJ2-7
cdr3_nt: TGTGCCAGCATTGGCCCTAGCCGGACTAGCGAGTTCGGGCCCTACGAGCAGTACTTC
cdr3_aa: CASIGPSRTSEFGPYEQYF

d_call: NA
v_call: TRBV15
clone_size: few
j_call: TRBJ2-1
cdr3_nt: TGTGCCACCAGCAGAGAAGACTGGGCCAATGAGCAGTTCTTC
cdr3_aa: CATSREDWANEQFF

d_call: NA
v_call: TRBV5-1
clone_size: many
j_call: TRBJ1-1
cdr3_nt: TGCGCCAGCAGCCCACCGGGAGGGGATAACACTGAAGCTTTCTTT
cdr3_aa: CASSPPGGDNTEAFF

d_call: TRBD2
v_call: TRBV6-1
clone_size: NA
j_call: TRBJ2-7
cdr3_nt: TGTGCCAGCAGTCCCGGGACTAGCGGGAGATGGGAGCAGTACTTC
cdr3_aa: CASSPGTSGRWEQYF

d_call: NA
v_call: TRBV10-3
clone_size: few
j_call: TRBJ1-2
cdr3_nt: TGTGCCATCAGTGAGTCGATAGGGGTAGGCTACACCTTC
cdr3_aa: CAISESIGVGYTF

d_call: NA
v_call: TRBV20-1
clone_size: many
j_call: TRBJ1-2
cdr3_nt: TGCAGTGCTAGAGATCTCGCGGCGAGTGGCTACACCTTC
cdr3_aa: CSARDLAASGYTF

d_call: NA
v_call: TRBV27
clone_size: NA
j_call: TRBJ2-1
cdr3_nt: TGTGCCAGCAGTTTAGCGTCCGCTCAGGGCTCCTACAATGAGCAGTTCTTC
cdr3_aa: CASSLASAQGSYNEQFF

d_call: NA
v_call: TRBV11-2
clone_size: many
j_call: TRBJ1-5
cdr3_nt: TGTGCCAGCAGCTTAGACCCTATCCGGGACCGTCGAATCAATCAGCCCCAGCATTTT
cdr3_aa: CASSLDPIRDRRINQPQHF